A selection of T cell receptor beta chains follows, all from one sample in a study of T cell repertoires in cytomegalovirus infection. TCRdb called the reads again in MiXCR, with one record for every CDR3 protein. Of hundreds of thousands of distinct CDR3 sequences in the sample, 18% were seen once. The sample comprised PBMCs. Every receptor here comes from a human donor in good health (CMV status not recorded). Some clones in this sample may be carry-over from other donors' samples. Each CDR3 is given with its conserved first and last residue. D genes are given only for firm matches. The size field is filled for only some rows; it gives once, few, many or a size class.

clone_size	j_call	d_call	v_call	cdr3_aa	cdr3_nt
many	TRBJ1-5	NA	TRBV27	CASSLYAPSNQPQHF	TGTGCCAGCAGTTTATACGCTCCGAGCAATCAGCCCCAGCATTTT
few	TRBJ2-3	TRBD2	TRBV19	CASMAGDRQYF	TGTGCCAGTATGGCGGGGGACCGGCAGTATTTT
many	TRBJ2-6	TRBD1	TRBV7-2	CASSSPRTGAHEGHSGANVLTF	TGTGCCAGCAGCTCCCCCAGGACAGGGGCCCACGAGGGCCACTCTGGGGCCAACGTCCTGACTTTC
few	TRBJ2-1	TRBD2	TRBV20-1	CSAGGGLAGRHYNEQFF	TGCAGTGCCGGCGGGGGACTAGCGGGCCGGCATTACAATGAGCAGTTCTTC
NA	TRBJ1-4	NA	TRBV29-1	CSVGQKSTNEKLFF	TGCAGCGTTGGACAGAAATCAACTAATGAAAAACTGTTTTTT
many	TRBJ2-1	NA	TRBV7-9	CASSRESNEQFF	TGTGCCAGCAGCCGTGAGTCAAATGAGCAGTTCTTC
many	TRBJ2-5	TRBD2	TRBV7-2	CASSPQTSGEETQYF	TGTGCCAGCAGCCCCCAGACTAGCGGGGAAGAGACCCAGTACTTC
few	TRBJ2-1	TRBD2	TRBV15	CATSRYSGTSGYNEQFF	TGTGCCACCAGCAGATACTCCGGGACTAGCGGCTACAATGAGCAGTTCTTC
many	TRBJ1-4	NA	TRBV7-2	CASSLIQGDEKLFF	TGTGCCAGCAGCTTAATACAGGGAGATGAAAAACTGTTTTTT
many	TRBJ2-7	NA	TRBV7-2	CASSFSRDSSYEQYF	TGTGCCAGCAGCTTTAGCCGGGACTCCTCCTACGAGCAGTACTTC
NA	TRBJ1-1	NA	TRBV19	CASSGLSTTEAFF	TGTGCCAGTAGTGGACTTTCTACCACTGAAGCTTTCTTT
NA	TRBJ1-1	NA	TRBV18	CASTRTGMNTEAFF	TGTGCCAGCACGAGGACGGGGATGAACACTGAAGCTTTCTTT
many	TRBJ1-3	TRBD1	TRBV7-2	CASSYGTGKGNTIYF	TGTGCCAGCAGCTACGGGACAGGGAAAGGAAACACCATATATTTT
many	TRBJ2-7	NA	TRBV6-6	CASSYTRVGSGYEQYF	TGTGCCAGCAGTTACACCAGAGTGGGGAGTGGGTACGAGCAGTACTTC
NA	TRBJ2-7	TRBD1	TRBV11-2	CASSSDRGMQYF	TGTGCCAGCAGCTCCGACAGGGGAATGCAGTACTTC
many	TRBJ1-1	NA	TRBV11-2	CASSLGGRATEAFF	TGTGCCAGCAGCTTAGGAGGGAGGGCCACTGAAGCTTTCTTT
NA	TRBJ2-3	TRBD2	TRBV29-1	CSVSGDSGTTDTQYF	TGCAGCGTTTCGGGGGATAGCGGGACGACAGATACGCAGTATTTT
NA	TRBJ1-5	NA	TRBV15	CATSRDPNRLWNQPQHF	TGTGCCACCAGCAGAGACCCTAACAGGCTTTGGAATCAGCCCCAGCATTTT
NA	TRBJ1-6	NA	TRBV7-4	CASSLTGRNSPLHF	TGTGCCAGCAGCCTAACAGGGCGCAATTCACCCCTCCACTTT
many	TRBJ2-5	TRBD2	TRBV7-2	CASSPRRGSMETQYF	TGTGCCAGCAGCCCTAGGCGCGGGAGCATGGAGACCCAGTACTTC
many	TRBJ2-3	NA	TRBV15	CATSRVIGSDTQYF	TGTGCCACCAGCAGAGTTATCGGGTCAGATACGCAGTATTTT
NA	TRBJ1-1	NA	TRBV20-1	CRPERGTYTEAFF	TGCAGACCAGAGCGGGGAACCTACACTGAAGCTTTCTTT
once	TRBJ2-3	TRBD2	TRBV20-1	CSARTSGRAPDTQYF	TGCAGTGCGCGGACTAGCGGGAGGGCCCCAGATACGCAGTATTTT
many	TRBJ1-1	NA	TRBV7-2	CASSLVGGAEAFF	TGTGCCAGCAGCTTAGTTGGAGGCGCTGAAGCTTTCTTT
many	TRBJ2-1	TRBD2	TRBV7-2	CASSPSLGRLAWISSYNEQFF	TGTGCCAGCAGTCCATCTCTAGGGCGACTAGCTTGGATTAGTTCCTACAATGAGCAGTTCTTC
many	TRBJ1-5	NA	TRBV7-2	CASSLVFWGAVGQPQHF	TGTGCCAGCAGCTTAGTTTTTTGGGGAGCCGTAGGTCAGCCCCAGCATTTT
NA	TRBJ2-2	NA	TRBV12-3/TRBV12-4	CASSPLTGELFF	TGTGCCAGCAGTCCCCTGACCGGGGAGCTGTTTTTT
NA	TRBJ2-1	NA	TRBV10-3	CAISTQLGSYNEQFF	TGTGCCATCAGCACACAATTGGGCTCCTACAATGAGCAGTTCTTC
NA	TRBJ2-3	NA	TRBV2	CASSAGRWGRGDTQYF	TGTGCCAGCAGTGCAGGGAGGTGGGGCCGTGGAGATACGCAGTATTTT
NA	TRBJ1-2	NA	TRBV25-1	CASSEYTNYGYTF	TGTGCCAGCAGTGAATACACTAACTATGGCTACACCTTC
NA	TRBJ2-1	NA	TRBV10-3	CAISESNRNNEQFF	TGTGCCATCAGTGAGTCGAACCGGAACAATGAGCAGTTCTTC
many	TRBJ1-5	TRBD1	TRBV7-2	CASSRTRGILNF	TGTGCCAGCAGTCGTACCAGGGGGATCCTCAATTTT
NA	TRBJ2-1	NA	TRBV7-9	CASSLVLNEQFF	TGTGCCAGCAGCTTAGTCCTTAATGAGCAGTTCTTC
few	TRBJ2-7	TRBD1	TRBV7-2	CASSSRQGSYEQYF	TGTGCCAGCAGCTCCCGACAGGGGTCCTACGAGCAGTACTTC
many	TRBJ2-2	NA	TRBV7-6	CASSSSAGAGELFF	TGTGCCAGCAGCTCATCGGCAGGGGCCGGGGAGCTGTTTTTT
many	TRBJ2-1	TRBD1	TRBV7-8	CASSSTTGGPNEQFF	TGTGCCAGCAGCTCGACCACAGGGGGCCCCAATGAGCAGTTCTTC
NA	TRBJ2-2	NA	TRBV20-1	CSAREFGQTGELFF	TGCAGTGCTAGAGAATTCGGACAGACCGGGGAGCTGTTTTTT
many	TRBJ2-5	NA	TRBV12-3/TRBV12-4	CASSLFSGGETQYF	TGTGCCAGCAGTTTATTCTCTGGGGGAGAGACCCAGTACTTC
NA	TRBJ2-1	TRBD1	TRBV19	CASSIGTGDEQFF	TGTGCCAGTAGTATAGGGACAGGGGATGAGCAGTTCTTC
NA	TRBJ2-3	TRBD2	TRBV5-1	CASSLGGLAGRADTQYF	TGCGCCAGCAGCTTGGGCGGACTAGCGGGGAGAGCGGATACGCAGTATTTT
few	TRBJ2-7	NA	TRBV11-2	CASSSLQDYEQYF	TGTGCCAGCAGCTCTTTGCAGGATTACGAGCAGTACTTC
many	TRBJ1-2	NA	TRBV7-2	CASSFRQNYGYTF	TGTGCCAGCAGCTTCCGCCAGAACTATGGCTACACCTTC
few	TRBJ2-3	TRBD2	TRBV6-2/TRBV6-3	CASSPAGGYTDTQYF	TGTGCCAGCAGTCCAGCGGGAGGGTACACAGATACGCAGTATTTT
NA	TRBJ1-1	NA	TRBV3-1	CARVQNTEAFF	TGTGCCAGAGTTCAAAACACTGAAGCTTTCTTT
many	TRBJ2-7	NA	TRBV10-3	CAISEVTGLDEQYF	TGTGCCATCAGTGAGGTCACAGGATTGGACGAGCAGTACTTC
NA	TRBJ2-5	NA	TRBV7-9	CASSLLVGVQETQYF	TGTGCCAGCAGCCTCCTTGTGGGGGTACAAGAGACCCAGTACTTC
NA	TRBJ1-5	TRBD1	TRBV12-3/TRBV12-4	CASSLAKGAGSNQPQHF	TGTGCCAGCAGTTTAGCTAAGGGGGCTGGGAGCAATCAGCCCCAGCATTTT
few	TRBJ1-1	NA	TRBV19	CASIAKGGTEAFF	TGTGCCAGTATTGCTAAAGGGGGTACTGAAGCTTTCTTT
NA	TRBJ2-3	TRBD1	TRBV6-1	CASSGTGHTDTQYF	TGTGCCAGCAGTGGGACAGGACACACAGATACGCAGTATTTT
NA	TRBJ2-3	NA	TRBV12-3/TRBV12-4	CATLGWESTDTQYF	TGTGCCACCCTGGGGTGGGAAAGCACAGATACGCAGTATTTT
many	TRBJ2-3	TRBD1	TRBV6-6	CASSYRTGVTDTQYF	TGTGCCAGCAGTTATAGGACAGGGGTTACAGATACGCAGTATTTT
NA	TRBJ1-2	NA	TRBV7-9	CASTLQTGYTF	TGTGCCAGCACCCTTCAAACCGGCTACACCTTC
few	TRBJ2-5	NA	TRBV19	CARTGPQETQYF	TGTGCCAGAACGGGACCCCAAGAGACCCAGTACTTC
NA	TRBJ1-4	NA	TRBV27	CASSFKPDNEKLFF	TGTGCCAGCAGTTTTAAGCCGGATAATGAAAAACTGTTTTTT